Below are 2 T cell receptor beta chains sequenced from a single sample in a study of hypomethylating agent response in myelodysplastic syndrome. Method: immunoSEQ multiplex PCR; TCRdb's copy keeps in-frame clones and lacks some. The table has 6,000 to 6,500 clones, 80% to 90% seen once. The sample here was bone marrow, taken before or after starting hypomethylating agent treatment for myelodysplastic syndrome (not recorded which). All receptors come from a human donor with myelodysplastic syndrome.

The chain is built from TRBV15 and TRBJ2-7, with D perhaps matching TRBD1 (6 bases). The germline V gene has CDR1 LNHNV and CDR2 YYDKDF (reference sequence). The CDR3 runs 19 residues. Deletions cut 0 bases from V and 3 bases from J, with 24 bases between. The CDR3 nucleotides are TGTGCCACCAGCAGAGAAGAGGGCGGCGGACAGACCAGAGTCTACGAGCAGTACTTC. It encodes CATSREEGGGQTRVYEQYF.

This clone was recorded a few times. This rearrangement joins TRBV6-1 to TRBJ1-5; TRBD1 might be the D (6 bases). CDR3 length equals 14 residues. The V end lost 3 bases, the J end lost 3 bases, and 9 bases lay between the germline ends. Looked up from germline, CDR1 is MNHNS and CDR2 is SASEGT. This chain's CDR3 is CASSDGQYNQPQHF. DNA for the CDR3: TGTGCCAGCAGTGATGGACAGTACAATCAGCCCCAGCATTTT.